The 2 T cell receptor beta chains reported below all come from one sample, sequenced in a study of blood T cell repertoires in COVID-19. Data came from immunoSEQ multiplex PCR; TCRdb stores just in-frame clones and leaves some out. The table lists some 220,000 clones, just under 85% of them singletons. Input material: peripheral blood. The receptors shown here come from a man aged 45-60 years with acute or convalescent COVID-19.

The CDR3, as DNA: TGTGCCAGCAGTGGTACCTCTGGGCCTCTCCAAGAGACCCAGTACTTC. It translates to CASSGTSGPLQETQYF. The rearrangement uses TRBV25-1 and TRBJ2-5; D ambiguous. The germline gives CDR1 MGHDK, CDR2 SYGVNS. The CDR3 consists of 16 residues. Trimming pared 4 bases from V and 1 base from J, leaving 16 bases between.

The chain carries TRBV9 and TRBJ1-5, with D unclear. From germline, CDR1 is SGDLS and CDR2 YYNGEE. The CDR3 loop spans 14 amino acids. V was clipped by 3 bases and J by 6 bases, with 13 bases between them. The DNA for the CDR3 is TGTGCCAGCAGCGAGGCCGGAGAGCTTCAGCCCCAGCATTTT. This encodes CASSEAGELQPQHF. Drawing the rest from reference TRBV9 and TRBJ1-5, the complete variable domain is DSGVTQTPKHLITATGQRVTLRCSPRSGDLSVYWYQQSLDQGLQFLIQYYNGEERAKGNILERFSAQQFPDLHSELNLSSLELGDSALYFCASSEAGELQPQHFGDGTRLSIL.